This T cell receptor (beta chain) was sequenced during a study of TIL therapy for anti-PD-1-resistant metastatic lung cancer. The immunoSEQ assay was v3. Sequencing depth was about 2 million read pairs for survey level, about 5-6 million for deep. TCRdb keeps only in-frame clones here, not all; method: immunoSEQ multiplex PCR. The table records tens of thousands of clones, roughly 80% of them present only once. Germline lookup yields CDR1 MNHNS and CDR2 SASEGT. The CDR3 spans 14 residues. Unmatched junction bases numbered 1, after V lost 6 bases and J lost 0 bases. Time point: pre-treatment sample, taken before nivolumab and TIL therapy. Stage 4 NSCLC adults joined between October 2017 and January 2020.

The TCR sequence derives from a person aged 25-85 years with non-small cell lung cancer. Material: blood, obtained at baseline. The rearrangement joins TRBV6-1 to TRBJ2-3; 9 positions agree with TRBD1. In DNA form, the CDR3 reads TGTGCCAGCAGCGACAGGGGGAGCACAGATACGCAGTATTTT. Protein sequence: CASSDRGSTDTQYF.